This T cell receptor beta chain came from a study of T cell responses to AZD1222 COVID-19 vaccine. As for this clone: Its antigen is still unknown.

The method was immunoSEQ multiplex PCR; TCRdb's version includes in-frame clones alone and lacks a portion of them. The sample carries some 110,000 clones, 75% to 90% recorded once. Overall study results and limits: Baseline seropositivity characterized only a handful of AZD1222 recipients.

The CDR3 length is 14 residues. The germline V and J ends were trimmed by 0 bases and 7 bases, with 12 bases remaining between them. CDR1 is LGHDT, CDR2 YNNKEL, per germline (reference sequence). This TCR came from an adult who received the AZD1222 COVID-19 vaccine. This chain links TRBV3-1 (or the pseudogene TRBV3-2) with TRBJ1-2; D not certain. Sample: peripheral blood, taken 28 days after the second AZD1222 dose. In DNA, the CDR3 is TGTGCCAGCAGCCAAGAGTTTCAGTCGGGTGGCTACACCTTC. Encoded protein: CASSQEFQSGGYTF.